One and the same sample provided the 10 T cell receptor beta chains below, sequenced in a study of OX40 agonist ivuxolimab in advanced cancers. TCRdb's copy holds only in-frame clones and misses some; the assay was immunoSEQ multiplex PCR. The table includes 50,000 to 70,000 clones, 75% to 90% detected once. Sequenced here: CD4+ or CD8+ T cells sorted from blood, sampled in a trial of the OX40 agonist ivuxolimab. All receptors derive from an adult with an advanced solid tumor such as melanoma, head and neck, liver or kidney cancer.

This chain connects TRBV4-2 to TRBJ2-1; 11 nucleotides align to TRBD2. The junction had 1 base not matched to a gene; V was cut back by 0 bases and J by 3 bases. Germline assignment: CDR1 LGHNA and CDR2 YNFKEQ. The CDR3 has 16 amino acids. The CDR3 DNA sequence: TGTGCCAGCAGCCAAGAGCTAGCGGGGGGCTACAATGAGCAGTTCTTC. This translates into CASSQELAGGYNEQFF.

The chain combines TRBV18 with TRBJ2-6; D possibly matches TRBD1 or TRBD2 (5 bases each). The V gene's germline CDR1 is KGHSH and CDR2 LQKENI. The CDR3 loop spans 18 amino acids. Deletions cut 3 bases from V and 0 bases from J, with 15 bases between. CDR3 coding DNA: TGTGCCAGCTCACCCGTCGGGGCGCCCAGCTCTGGGGCCAACGTCCTGACTTTC. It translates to CASSPVGAPSSGANVLTF.

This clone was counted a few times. CDR3 region: CASSVAGSYGYTF. In nucleotides, the CDR3 is TGCGCCAGCAGTGTCGCGGGCAGCTATGGCTACACCTTC. The rearrangement uses TRBV10-1 and TRBJ1-2, with no clear D. In germline, CDR1 is WNHNN, CDR2 SYGVQD (reference sequence). CDR3 length equals 13 residues. The V gene lost 4 bases and the J gene lost 4 bases, with 10 bases spanning the gap.

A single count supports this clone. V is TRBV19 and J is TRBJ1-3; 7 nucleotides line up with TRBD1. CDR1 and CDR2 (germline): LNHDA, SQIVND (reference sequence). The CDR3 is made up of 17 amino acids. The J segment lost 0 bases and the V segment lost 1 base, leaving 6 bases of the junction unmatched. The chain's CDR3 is CASSIGGGHFSGNTIYF. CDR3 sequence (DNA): TGTGCCAGTAGTATAGGAGGGGGCCACTTCTCTGGAAACACCATATATTTT.

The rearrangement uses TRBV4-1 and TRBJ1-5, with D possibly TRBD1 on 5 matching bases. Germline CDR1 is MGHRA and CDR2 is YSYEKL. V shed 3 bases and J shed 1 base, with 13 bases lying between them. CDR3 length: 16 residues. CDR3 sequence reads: CASSHRNGGSNQPQHF. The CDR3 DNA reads TGCGCCAGCAGCCACCGGAATGGGGGAAGCAATCAGCCCCAGCATTTT.

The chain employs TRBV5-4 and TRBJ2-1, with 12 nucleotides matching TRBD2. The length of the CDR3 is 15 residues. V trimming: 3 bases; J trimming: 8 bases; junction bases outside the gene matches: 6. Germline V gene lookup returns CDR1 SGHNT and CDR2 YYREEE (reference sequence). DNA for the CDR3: TGTGCCAGCAGCTACGGACTAGCGGGGATATATGAGCAGTTCTTC. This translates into CASSYGLAGIYEQFF.

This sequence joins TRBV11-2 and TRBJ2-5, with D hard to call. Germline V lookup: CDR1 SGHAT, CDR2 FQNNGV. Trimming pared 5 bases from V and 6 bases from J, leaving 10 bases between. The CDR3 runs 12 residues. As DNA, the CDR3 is TGTGCCAGCAGCGCCCAAGAGCAGACCCAGTACTTC. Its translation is CASSAQEQTQYF.

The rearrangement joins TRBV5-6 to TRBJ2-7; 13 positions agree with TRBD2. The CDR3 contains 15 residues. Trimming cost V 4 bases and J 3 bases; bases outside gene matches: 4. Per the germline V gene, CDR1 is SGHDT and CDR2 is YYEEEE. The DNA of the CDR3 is TGTGCCAGCAGCCCTGGGACTAGCGGGGTCTACGAGCAGTACTTC. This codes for CASSPGTSGVYEQYF.

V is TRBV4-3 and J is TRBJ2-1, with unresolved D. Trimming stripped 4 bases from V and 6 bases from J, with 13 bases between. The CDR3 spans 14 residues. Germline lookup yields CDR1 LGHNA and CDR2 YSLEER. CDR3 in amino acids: CASSPERQVNEQFF. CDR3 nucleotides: TGCGCCAGCAGCCCGGAAAGACAAGTCAATGAGCAGTTCTTC.

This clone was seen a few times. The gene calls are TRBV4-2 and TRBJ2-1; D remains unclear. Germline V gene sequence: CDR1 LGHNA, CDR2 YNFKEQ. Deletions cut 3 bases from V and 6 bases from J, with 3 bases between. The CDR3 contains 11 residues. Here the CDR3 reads CASSQGNEQFF. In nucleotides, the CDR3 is TGTGCCAGCAGCCAGGGCAATGAGCAGTTCTTC.